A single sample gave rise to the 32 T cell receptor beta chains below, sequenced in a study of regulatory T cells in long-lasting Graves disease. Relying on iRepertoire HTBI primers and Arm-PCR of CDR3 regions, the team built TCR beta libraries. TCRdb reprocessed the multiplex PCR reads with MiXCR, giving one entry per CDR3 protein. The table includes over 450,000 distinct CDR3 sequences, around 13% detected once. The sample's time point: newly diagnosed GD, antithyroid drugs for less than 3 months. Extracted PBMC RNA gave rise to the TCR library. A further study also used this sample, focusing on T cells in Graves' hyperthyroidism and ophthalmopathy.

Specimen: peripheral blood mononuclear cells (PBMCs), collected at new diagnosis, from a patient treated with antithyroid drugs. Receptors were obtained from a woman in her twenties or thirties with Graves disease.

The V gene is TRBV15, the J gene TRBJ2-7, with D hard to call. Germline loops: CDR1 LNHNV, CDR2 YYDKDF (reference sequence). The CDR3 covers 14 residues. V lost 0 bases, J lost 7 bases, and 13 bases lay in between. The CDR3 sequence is CATSRERIPREQYF. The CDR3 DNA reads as TGTGCCACCAGCAGAGAGCGCATCCCTCGAGAGCAGTACTTC.

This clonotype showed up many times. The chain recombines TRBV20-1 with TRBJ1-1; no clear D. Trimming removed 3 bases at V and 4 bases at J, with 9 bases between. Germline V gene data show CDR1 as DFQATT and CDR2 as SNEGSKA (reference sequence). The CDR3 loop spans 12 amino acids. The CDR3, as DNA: TGCAGTGCTAGTCGGGGAGGCACTGAAGCTTTCTTT. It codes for CSASRGGTEAFF.

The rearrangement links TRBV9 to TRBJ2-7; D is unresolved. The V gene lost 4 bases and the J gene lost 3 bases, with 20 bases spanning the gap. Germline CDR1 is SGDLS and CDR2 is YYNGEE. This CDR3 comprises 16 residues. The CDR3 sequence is CASSPGSGVGDYEQYF. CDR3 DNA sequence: TGTGCCAGCAGCCCCGGCTCCGGCGTCGGAGACTACGAGCAGTACTTC.

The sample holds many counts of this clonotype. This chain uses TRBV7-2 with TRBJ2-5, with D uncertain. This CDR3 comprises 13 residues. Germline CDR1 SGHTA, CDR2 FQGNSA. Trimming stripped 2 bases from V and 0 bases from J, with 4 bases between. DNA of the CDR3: TGTGCCAGCAGCTTACACCACCAAGAGACCCAGTACTTC. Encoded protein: CASSLHHQETQYF.

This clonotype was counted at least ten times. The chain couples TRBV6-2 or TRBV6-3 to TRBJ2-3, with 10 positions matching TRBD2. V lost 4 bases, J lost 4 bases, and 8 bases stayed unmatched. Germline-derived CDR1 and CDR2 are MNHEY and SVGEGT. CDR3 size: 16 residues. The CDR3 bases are TGTGCCAGCAGTTCCACTCTAGCGGGAGAATCAGATACGCAGTATTTT. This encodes CASSSTLAGESDTQYF.

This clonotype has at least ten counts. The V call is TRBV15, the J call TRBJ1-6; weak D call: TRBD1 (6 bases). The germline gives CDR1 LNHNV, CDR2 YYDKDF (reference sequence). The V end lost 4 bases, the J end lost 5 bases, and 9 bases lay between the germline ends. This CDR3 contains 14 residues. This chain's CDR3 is CATSNRGDNSPLHF. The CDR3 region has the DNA TGTGCCACCAGCAATAGGGGGGATAATTCACCCCTCCACTTT. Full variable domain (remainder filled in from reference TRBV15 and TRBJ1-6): DAMVIQNPRYQVTQFGKPVTLSCSQTLNHNVMYWYQQKSSQAPKLLFHYYDKDFNNEADTPDNFQSRRPNTSFCFLDIRSPGLGDTAMYLCATSNRGDNSPLHFGNGTRLTVT.

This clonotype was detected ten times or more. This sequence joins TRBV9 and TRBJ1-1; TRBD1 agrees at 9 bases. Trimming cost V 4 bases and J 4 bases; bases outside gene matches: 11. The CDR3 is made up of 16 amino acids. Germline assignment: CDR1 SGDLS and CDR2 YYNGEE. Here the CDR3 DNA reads TGTGCCAGCAGCATGTCGGGGACAGGGTTGAGCACTGAAGCTTTCTTT. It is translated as CASSMSGTGLSTEAFF.

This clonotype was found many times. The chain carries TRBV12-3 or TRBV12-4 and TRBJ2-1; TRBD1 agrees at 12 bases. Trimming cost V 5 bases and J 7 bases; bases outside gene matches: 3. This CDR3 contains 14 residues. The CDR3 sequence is CASSTGQGANEQFF. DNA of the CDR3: TGTGCCAGCAGTACGGGACAGGGGGCGAATGAGCAGTTCTTC.

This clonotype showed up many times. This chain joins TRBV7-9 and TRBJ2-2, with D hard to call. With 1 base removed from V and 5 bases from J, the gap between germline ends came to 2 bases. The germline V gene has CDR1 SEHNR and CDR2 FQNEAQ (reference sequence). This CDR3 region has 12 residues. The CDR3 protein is CASSLGTGELFF. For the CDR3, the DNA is TGTGCCAGCAGCTTAGGAACCGGGGAGCTGTTTTTT.

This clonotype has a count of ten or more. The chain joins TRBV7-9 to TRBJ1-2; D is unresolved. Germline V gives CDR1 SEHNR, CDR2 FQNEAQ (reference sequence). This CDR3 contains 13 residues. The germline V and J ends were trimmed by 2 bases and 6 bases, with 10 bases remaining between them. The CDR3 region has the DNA TGTGCCAGCAGCTTACAAAACGCGGATGGCTACACCTTC. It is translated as CASSLQNADGYTF. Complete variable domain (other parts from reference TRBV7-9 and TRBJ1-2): DTGVSQNPRHKITKRGQNVTFRCDPISEHNRLYWYRQTLGQGPEFLTYFQNEAQLEKSRLLSDRFSAERPKGSFSTLEIQRTEQGDSAMYLCASSLQNADGYTFGSGTRLTVV.

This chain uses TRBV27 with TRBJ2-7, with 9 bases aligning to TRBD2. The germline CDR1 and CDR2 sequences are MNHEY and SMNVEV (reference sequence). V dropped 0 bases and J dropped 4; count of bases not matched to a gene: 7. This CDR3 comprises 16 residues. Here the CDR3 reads CASSLSAGGALYEQYF. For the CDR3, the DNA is TGTGCCAGCAGTTTATCAGCGGGGGGCGCTTTGTACGAGCAGTACTTC.

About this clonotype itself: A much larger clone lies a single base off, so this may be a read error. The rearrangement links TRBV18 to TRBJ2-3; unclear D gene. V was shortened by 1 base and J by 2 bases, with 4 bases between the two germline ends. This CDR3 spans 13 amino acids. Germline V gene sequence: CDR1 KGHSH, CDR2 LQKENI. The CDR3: CASSPQATDTQYF. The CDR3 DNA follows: TGTGCCAGCTCACCACAGGCCACAGATACGCAGTATTTT.

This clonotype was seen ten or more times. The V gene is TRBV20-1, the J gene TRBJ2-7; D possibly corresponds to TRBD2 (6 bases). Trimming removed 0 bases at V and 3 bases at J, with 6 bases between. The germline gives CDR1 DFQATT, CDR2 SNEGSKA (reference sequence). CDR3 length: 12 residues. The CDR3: CSARDGGYEQYF. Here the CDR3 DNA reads TGCAGTGCTAGAGACGGGGGCTACGAGCAGTACTTC.

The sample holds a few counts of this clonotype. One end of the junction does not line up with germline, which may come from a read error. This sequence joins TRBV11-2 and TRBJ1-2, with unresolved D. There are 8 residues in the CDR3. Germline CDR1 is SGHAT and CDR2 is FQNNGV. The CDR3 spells CVSAPPTF. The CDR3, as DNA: TGTGTCAGCGCCCCGCCCACCTTC.

Written as DNA, the CDR3 is TGTGCCAGCAGTTGCCCGCCGGGACAGGGAACCACCGGGGAGCTGTTTTTT. Protein product: CASSCPPGQGTTGELFF. This rearrangement joins TRBV6-7 to TRBJ2-2; 9 positions match TRBD1. TRBV6-7 is flagged as an ORF with uncertain function. V gave up 4 bases and J gave up 4 bases; unmatched junction bases: 10. The CDR3 loop spans 17 amino acids.

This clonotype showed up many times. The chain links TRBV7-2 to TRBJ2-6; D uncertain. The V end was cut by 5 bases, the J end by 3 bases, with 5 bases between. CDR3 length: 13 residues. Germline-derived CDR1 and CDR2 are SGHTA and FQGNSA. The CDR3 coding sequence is TGTGCCAGCAGCCTGAATGGGGCCAACGTCCTGACTTTC. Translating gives CASSLNGANVLTF.

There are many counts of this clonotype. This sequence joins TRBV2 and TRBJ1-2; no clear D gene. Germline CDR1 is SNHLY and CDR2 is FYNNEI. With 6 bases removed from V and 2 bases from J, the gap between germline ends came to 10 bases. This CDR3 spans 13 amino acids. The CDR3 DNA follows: TGTGCCAGCAGCCAAAGAGGAAACTATGGCTACACCTTC. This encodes CASSQRGNYGYTF. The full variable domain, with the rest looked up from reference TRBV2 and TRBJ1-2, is EPEVTQTPSHQVTQMGQEVILRCVPISNHLYFYWYRQILGQKVEFLVSFYNNEISEKSEIFDDQFSVERPDGSNFTLKIRSTKLEDSAMYFCASSQRGNYGYTFGSGTRLTVV.

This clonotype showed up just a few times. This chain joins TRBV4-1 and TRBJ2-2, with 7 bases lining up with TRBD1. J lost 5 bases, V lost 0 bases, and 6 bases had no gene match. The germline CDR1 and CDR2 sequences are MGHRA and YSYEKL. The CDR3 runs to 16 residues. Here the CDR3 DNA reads TGCGCCAGCAGCCAAGATGACACAGGGGAAACCGGGGAGCTGTTTTTT. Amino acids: CASSQDDTGETGELFF.

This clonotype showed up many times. CDR3 DNA: TGTGCCAGCAGAGGACTAGCGGGAGGGCCCGACCAAGAGACCCAGTACTTC. Translation gives CASRGLAGGPDQETQYF. This chain links TRBV12-3 or TRBV12-4 with TRBJ2-5; the match to TRBD2 covers 15 bases. V lost 6 bases, J lost 0 bases, and 5 bases stayed unmatched. This CDR3 has 17 residues.

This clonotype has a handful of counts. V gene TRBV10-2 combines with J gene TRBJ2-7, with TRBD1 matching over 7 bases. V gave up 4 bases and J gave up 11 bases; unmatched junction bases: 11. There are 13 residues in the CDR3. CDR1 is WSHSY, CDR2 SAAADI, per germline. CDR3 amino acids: CASSVGTAQAEYF. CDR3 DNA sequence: TGCGCCAGCAGTGTAGGGACAGCTCAAGCGGAGTACTTC.

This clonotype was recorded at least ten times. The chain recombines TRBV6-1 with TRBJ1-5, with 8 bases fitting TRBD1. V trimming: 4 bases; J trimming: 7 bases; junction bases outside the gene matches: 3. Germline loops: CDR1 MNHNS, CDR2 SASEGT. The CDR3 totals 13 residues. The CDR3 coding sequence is TGTGCCAGCAGTGCCGGACAGGGCCAGCCCCAGCATTTT. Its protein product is CASSAGQGQPQHF.

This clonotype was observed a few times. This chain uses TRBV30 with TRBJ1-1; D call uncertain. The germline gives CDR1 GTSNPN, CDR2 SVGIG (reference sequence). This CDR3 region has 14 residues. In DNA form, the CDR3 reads TGTGCTGTGAAGTCTAATCTTTGGAGCACTGAAGCTTTCTTT. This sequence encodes CAVKSNLWSTEAFF.

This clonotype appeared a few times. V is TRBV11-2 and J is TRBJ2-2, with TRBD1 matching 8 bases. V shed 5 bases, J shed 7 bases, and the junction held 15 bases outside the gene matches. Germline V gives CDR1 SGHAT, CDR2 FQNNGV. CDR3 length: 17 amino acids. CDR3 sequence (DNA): TGTGCCAGCAGCCTCCGGACAGGGCGGGGTTCTTACGGGGAGCTGTTTTTT. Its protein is CASSLRTGRGSYGELFF.

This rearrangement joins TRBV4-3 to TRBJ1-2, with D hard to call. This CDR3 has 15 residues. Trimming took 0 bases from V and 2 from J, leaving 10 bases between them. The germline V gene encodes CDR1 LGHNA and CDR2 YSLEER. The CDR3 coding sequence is TGCGCCAGCAGCCAAGAGCGGATTCGGAACTATGGCTACACCTTC. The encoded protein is CASSQERIRNYGYTF.

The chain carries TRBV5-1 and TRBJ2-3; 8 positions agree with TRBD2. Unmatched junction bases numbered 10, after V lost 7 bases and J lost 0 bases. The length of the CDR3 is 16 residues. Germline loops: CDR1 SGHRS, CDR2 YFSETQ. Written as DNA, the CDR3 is TGCGCCAGCTCCGGACTAGCCGATGCAAGCACAGATACGCAGTATTTT. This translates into CASSGLADASTDTQYF. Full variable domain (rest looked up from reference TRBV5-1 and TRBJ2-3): KAGVTQTPRYLIKTRGQQVTLSCSPISGHRSVSWYQQTPGQGLQFLFEYFSETQRNKGNFPGRFSGRQFSNSRSEMNVSTLELGDSALYLCASSGLADASTDTQYFGPGTRLTVL.

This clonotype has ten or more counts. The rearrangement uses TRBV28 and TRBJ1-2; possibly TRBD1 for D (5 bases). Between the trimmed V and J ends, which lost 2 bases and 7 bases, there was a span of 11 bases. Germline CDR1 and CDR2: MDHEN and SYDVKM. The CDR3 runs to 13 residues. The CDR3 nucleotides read TGTGCCAGCAGTTTAACAGACAGTATTGGCTACACCTTC. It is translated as CASSLTDSIGYTF.

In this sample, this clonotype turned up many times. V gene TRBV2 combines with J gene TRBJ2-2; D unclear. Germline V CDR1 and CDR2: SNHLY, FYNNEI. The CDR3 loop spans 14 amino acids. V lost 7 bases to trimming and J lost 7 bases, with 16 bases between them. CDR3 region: CASTALRSGGELFF. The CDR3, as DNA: TGTGCCAGCACCGCCCTGCGGAGTGGCGGGGAGCTGTTTTTT.

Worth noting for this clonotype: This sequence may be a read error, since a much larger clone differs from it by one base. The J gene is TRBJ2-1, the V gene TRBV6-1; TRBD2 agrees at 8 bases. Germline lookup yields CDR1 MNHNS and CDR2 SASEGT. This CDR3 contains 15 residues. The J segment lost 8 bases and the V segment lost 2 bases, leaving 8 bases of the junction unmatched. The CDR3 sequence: CASSENRASGHEQFF. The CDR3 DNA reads TGTGCCAGCAGTGAAAACCGGGCTAGCGGGCATGAGCAGTTCTTC.

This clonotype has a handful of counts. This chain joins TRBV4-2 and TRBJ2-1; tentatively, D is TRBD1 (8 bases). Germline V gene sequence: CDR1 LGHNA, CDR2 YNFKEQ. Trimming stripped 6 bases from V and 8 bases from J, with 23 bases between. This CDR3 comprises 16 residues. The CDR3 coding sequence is TGTGCCAGCAGAGATCAGGGGGCGGGAGCGGCCCATGAGCAGTTCTTC. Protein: CASRDQGAGAAHEQFF.

The chain's CDR3 is CASSLVSGTYEQYF. The DNA for the CDR3 is TGTGCCAGCAGCCTTGTATCGGGGACCTACGAGCAGTACTTC. This chain connects TRBV12-3 or TRBV12-4 to TRBJ2-7; possibly TRBD2 for D (5 bases). The V end was cut by 6 bases, the J end by 2 bases, with 14 bases between. This CDR3 contains 14 residues.

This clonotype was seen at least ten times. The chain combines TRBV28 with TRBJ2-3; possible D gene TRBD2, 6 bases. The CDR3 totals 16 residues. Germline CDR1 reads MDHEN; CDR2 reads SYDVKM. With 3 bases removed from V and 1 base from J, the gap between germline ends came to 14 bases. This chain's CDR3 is CASSFRLVGGTDTQYF. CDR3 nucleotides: TGTGCCAGCAGTTTTCGACTAGTAGGGGGCACAGATACGCAGTATTTT.

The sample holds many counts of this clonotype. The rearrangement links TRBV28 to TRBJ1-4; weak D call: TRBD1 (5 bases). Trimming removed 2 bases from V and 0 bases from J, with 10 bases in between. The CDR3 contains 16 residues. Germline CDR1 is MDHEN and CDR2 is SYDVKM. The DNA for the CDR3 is TGTGCCAGCAGTTTAGTGGGGGAAGCAACTAATGAAAAACTGTTTTTT. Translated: CASSLVGEATNEKLFF. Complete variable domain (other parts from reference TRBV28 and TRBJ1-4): DVKVTQSSRYLVKRTGEKVFLECVQDMDHENMFWYRQDPGLGLRLIYFSYDVKMKEKGDIPEGYSVSREKKERFSLILESASTNQTSMYLCASSLVGEATNEKLFFGSGTQLSVL.